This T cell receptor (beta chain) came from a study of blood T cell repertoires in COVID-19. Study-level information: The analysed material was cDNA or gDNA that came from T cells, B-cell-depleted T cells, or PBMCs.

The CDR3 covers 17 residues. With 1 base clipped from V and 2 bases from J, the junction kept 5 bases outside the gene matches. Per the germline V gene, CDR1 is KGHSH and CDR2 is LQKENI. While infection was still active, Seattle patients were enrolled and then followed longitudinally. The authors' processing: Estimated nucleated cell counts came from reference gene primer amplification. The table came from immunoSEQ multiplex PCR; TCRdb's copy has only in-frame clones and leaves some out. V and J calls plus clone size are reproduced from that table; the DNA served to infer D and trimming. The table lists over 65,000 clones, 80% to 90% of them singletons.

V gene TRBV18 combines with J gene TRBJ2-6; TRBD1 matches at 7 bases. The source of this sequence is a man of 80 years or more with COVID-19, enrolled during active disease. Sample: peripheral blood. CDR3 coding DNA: TGTGCCAGCTCACCACAAACAGGGGTAGCTGGGGCCAACGTCCTGACTTTC. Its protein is CASSPQTGVAGANVLTF.